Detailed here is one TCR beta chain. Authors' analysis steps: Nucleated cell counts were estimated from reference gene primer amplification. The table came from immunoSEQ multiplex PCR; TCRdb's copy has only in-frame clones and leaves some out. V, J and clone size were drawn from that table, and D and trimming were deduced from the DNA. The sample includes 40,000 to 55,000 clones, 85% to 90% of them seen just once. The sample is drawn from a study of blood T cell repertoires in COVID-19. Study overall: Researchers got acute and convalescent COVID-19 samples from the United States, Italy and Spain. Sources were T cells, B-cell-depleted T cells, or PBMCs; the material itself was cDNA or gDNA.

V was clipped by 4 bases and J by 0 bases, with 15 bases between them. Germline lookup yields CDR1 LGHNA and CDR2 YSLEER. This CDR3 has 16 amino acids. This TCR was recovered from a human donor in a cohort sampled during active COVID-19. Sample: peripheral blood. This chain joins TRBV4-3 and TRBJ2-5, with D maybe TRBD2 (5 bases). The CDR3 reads CASSLHWCGYQETQYF. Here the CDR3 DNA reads TGCGCCAGCAGCCTCCATTGGTGCGGGTACCAAGAGACCCAGTACTTC.